This is a list of T cell receptor beta chains from one sample in a study of regulatory T cells in long-lasting Graves disease. TCRdb re-analysed the multiplex PCR reads in MiXCR, keeping a single row per CDR3 protein. The sample contains fewer than 450,000 distinct CDR3 sequences, less than 25% of which appear only once. The sample in question was peripheral blood mononuclear cells (PBMCs), obtained when the disease was refractory, from a patient treated with antithyroid drugs. Every receptor here comes from a female donor with Graves disease. The CDR3 runs from the conserved cysteine through the conserved F or W. The order of the fields is V gene, clone size, J gene, D gene, CDR3 protein, CDR3 DNA. D genes are given only for firm matches. The size of a clone is reported for some rows only, either as once, few or many, or as a class for expanded clones.

TRBV2	NA	TRBJ2-6	NA	CASSVGAGANVLTF	TGTGCCAGCAGTGTAGGTGCTGGGGCCAACGTCCTGACTTTC
TRBV30	NA	TRBJ2-2	NA	CAWRVSGTGELFF	TGTGCCTGGAGGGTTAGCGGCACCGGGGAGCTGTTTTTT
TRBV12-3/TRBV12-4	many	TRBJ1-1	NA	CASSPPGRANTEAFF	TGTGCCAGCAGCCCCCCTGGCAGGGCGAACACTGAAGCTTTCTTT
TRBV5-6	NA	TRBJ1-1	NA	CASSNSGAGFTEAFF	TGTGCCAGCAGCAACTCCGGTGCAGGATTCACTGAAGCTTTCTTT
TRBV6-6	many	TRBJ1-1	NA	CASSYSRGVNTEAFF	TGTGCCAGCAGTTACTCGCGGGGGGTGAACACTGAAGCTTTCTTT
TRBV3-1	NA	TRBJ2-7	TRBD2	CASSQLSPREPHEQYF	TGTGCCAGCAGCCAATTATCCCCGCGGGAGCCCCACGAGCAGTACTTC
TRBV19	few	TRBJ1-5	NA	CATTVGGRSNQPQHF	TGTGCCACGACCGTCGGAGGGAGGAGCAATCAGCCCCAGCATTTT
TRBV9	NA	TRBJ1-5	TRBD1	CASSVGGRGRDQPQHF	TGTGCCAGCAGCGTAGGAGGCAGGGGGAGGGATCAGCCCCAGCATTTT
TRBV7-2	few	TRBJ1-5	TRBD1	CASSPTGDAGQPQHF	TGTGCCAGCAGCCCGACAGGGGACGCGGGTCAGCCCCAGCATTTT
TRBV6-1	many	TRBJ1-1	NA	CASSEENWANTEAFF	TGTGCCAGCAGTGAAGAAAATTGGGCGAACACTGAAGCTTTCTTT
TRBV15	many	TRBJ2-2	NA	CATRSSGVGGELFF	TGTGCCACCCGATCATCGGGGGTCGGAGGGGAGCTGTTTTTT
TRBV20-1	NA	TRBJ2-1	TRBD2	CSAARLAGRGEQFF	TGCAGTGCGGCGAGACTAGCGGGAAGGGGTGAGCAGTTCTTC
TRBV12-3/TRBV12-4	many	TRBJ2-5	NA	CASSWAEETQYF	TGTGCCAGCAGTTGGGCCGAAGAGACCCAGTACTTC
TRBV11-1	NA	TRBJ1-1	TRBD1	CASSILRTGKNEAFF	TGTGCCAGCAGCATTCTCAGGACAGGGAAAAATGAAGCTTTCTTT
TRBV20-1	NA	TRBJ1-1	NA	CSARDHEGGDTEAFF	TGCAGTGCTAGAGATCATGAGGGAGGGGACACTGAAGCTTTCTTT
TRBV20-1	many	TRBJ2-7	NA	CSARTAGRSYEQYF	TGCAGTGCTAGAACGGCGGGAAGGTCCTACGAGCAGTACTTC
TRBV5-1	once	TRBJ2-5	NA	CASRGGGEETQYF	TGCGCCAGCAGAGGTGGGGGTGAGGAGACCCAGTACTTC
TRBV7-2	few	TRBJ1-3	NA	CASSLVAGSGNTIYF	TGTGCCAGCAGCTTAGTCGCCGGGTCTGGAAACACCATATATTTT
TRBV12-3/TRBV12-4	many	TRBJ1-2	NA	CASSDFLDGYTF	TGTGCCAGCAGCGACTTTTTGGATGGGTACACCTTC
TRBV5-4	NA	TRBJ2-5	TRBD2	CASSWSSGIETQYF	TGTGCCAGCAGCTGGTCTAGCGGGATAGAGACCCAGTACTTC
TRBV7-9	many	TRBJ1-4	NA	CASSQTATNEKLFF	TGTGCCAGCAGCCAGACGGCAACTAATGAAAAACTGTTTTTT
TRBV3-1	NA	TRBJ1-1	NA	CASGRPATEAFF	TGTGCCAGCGGGCGGCCGGCCACTGAAGCTTTCTTT
TRBV7-8	NA	TRBJ1-1	NA	CASSLDSRDLWLKGQGNTEAFF	TGTGCCAGCAGCCTAGATAGTAGAGATTTATGGTTAAAGGGGCAGGGGAACACTGAAGCTTTCTTT
TRBV28	NA	TRBJ2-5	NA	CASSTPTVQEGQYF	TGTGCCAGCAGTACCCCGACAGTCCAAGAGGGCCAGTACTTC
TRBV19	few	TRBJ1-1	NA	CASTLAPGTMNTEAFF	TGTGCCAGTACCCTAGCCCCAGGGACCATGAACACTGAAGCTTTCTTT
TRBV6-2/TRBV6-3	NA	TRBJ1-1	NA	CASSSRGGDLNTEAFF	TGTGCCAGCAGTTCGAGGGGGGGAGATCTGAACACTGAAGCTTTCTTT
TRBV7-2	few	TRBJ2-6	TRBD1	CASSKGRDRGSGANVLTF	TGTGCCAGCAGCAAAGGAAGGGACAGGGGGTCCGGGGCCAACGTCCTGACTTTC
TRBV7-2	many	TRBJ1-1	NA	CASSLDAGTNTEAFF	TGTGCCAGCAGCTTAGACGCAGGGACGAACACTGAAGCTTTCTTT
TRBV6-2/TRBV6-3	NA	TRBJ1-5	NA	CASSGVDRNQPQHF	TGTGCCAGCAGTGGTGTAGACAGAAATCAGCCCCAGCATTTT
TRBV7-2	NA	TRBJ2-7	NA	CASSSAPTRMEQYF	TGTGCCAGCAGCTCAGCCCCGACGCGAATGGAGCAGTACTTC
TRBV6-1	many	TRBJ2-3	TRBD1	CASSPSAQGVLPDTQYF	TGTGCCAGCAGCCCTTCCGCACAGGGGGTCCTCCCAGATACGCAGTATTTT
TRBV7-3	once	TRBJ2-2	TRBD2	CASSLYGTSGSVGELFF	TGTGCCAGCAGCCTTTATGGGACTAGCGGGAGTGTCGGGGAGCTGTTTTTT
TRBV7-9	few	TRBJ2-7	NA	CASSSVRSFYEQYF	TGTGCCAGCAGCTCGGTTCGCAGCTTCTACGAGCAGTACTTC
TRBV7-2	many	TRBJ2-5	NA	CASSLDRSGLPYF	TGTGCCAGCAGCTTAGATCGGAGCGGCCTCCCGTACTTC
TRBV15	NA	TRBJ1-5	NA	CATSRVGRNQPQHF	TGTGCCACCAGCAGAGTCGGTCGGAATCAGCCCCAGCATTTT
TRBV30	NA	TRBJ2-4	NA	CAWSVLLGWTKGTLAKNIQYF	TGTGCCTGGAGTGTACTTTTGGGCTGGACAAAGGGGACCCTAGCCAAAAACATTCAGTACTTC
TRBV12-3/TRBV12-4	NA	TRBJ2-1	NA	CASSLSPTYNEQFF	TGTGCCAGCAGCCTAAGCCCGACATACAATGAGCAGTTCTTC
TRBV24-1	few	TRBJ2-1	TRBD2	CATSDQSTGSGLYNEQFF	TGTGCCACCAGTGATCAATCGACGGGTAGCGGGTTATACAATGAGCAGTTCTTC
TRBV7-2	NA	TRBJ1-5	NA	CASSLEGTQHQPQHF	TGTGCCAGCAGCTTAGAGGGGACACAGCATCAGCCCCAGCATTTT
TRBV6-1	many	TRBJ2-5	NA	CASSRPDSRGETQYF	TGTGCCAGCAGTCGGCCCGACAGCCGAGGGGAGACCCAGTACTTC